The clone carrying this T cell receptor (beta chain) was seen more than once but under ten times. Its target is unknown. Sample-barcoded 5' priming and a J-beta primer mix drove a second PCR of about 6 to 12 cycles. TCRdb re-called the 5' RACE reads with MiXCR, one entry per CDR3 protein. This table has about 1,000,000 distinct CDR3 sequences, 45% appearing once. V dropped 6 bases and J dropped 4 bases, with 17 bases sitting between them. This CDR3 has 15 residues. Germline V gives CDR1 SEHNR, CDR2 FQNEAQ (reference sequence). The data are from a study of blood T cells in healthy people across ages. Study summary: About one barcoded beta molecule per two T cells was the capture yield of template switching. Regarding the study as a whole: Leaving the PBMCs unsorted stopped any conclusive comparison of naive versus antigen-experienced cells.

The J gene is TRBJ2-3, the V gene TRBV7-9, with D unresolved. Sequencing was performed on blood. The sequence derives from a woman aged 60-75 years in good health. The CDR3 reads CASRKQKVGADTQYF. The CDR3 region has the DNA TGTGCCAGCAGAAAACAGAAGGTTGGCGCAGATACGCAGTATTTT.